This TCR beta chain appears in the sequencing data of a study of regulatory T cells in long-lasting Graves disease. Study observations and caveats: Researchers reported studying only peripheral blood, not thyroid tissue.

This clonotype was recorded many times. What it binds is unknown. Time point in this sample: newly diagnosed GD, antithyroid drugs for less than 3 months. Preparation of the TCR library used RNA extracted from PBMCs. Patients were from an endocrinology department in Xi'an, China. Relying on iRepertoire HTBI primers and Arm-PCR of CDR3 regions, the team built TCR beta libraries. TCRdb analysed the multiplex PCR reads with MiXCR anew, one entry per CDR3 protein. Here the sample spans about 360,000 distinct CDR3 sequences, 15% to 20% being singletons. These data also featured in a second study, about T cells in Graves' hyperthyroidism and ophthalmopathy. That report notes: Each patient was aged 18 to 65 and had newly diagnosed hyperthyroidism of under 2 months' duration.

The source was peripheral blood mononuclear cells (PBMCs), collected at new diagnosis, from a patient treated with antithyroid drugs. The origin of this receptor is a woman between 18 and 29 years old with Graves disease.

CDR3 in DNA: TGTGCCAGCAGCCAAGTCCTAGCGGGGGGGCCAACACCTTACGAGCAGTACTTC. The encoded protein is CASSQVLAGGPTPYEQYF. V usage is TRBV3-1 and J usage is TRBJ2-7; 12 bases fit TRBD2. The CDR3 consists of 18 residues. Germline CDR1 LGHDT, CDR2 YNNKEL (reference sequence). Trimming took 1 base from V and 4 from J; bases not matched to a gene: 11.